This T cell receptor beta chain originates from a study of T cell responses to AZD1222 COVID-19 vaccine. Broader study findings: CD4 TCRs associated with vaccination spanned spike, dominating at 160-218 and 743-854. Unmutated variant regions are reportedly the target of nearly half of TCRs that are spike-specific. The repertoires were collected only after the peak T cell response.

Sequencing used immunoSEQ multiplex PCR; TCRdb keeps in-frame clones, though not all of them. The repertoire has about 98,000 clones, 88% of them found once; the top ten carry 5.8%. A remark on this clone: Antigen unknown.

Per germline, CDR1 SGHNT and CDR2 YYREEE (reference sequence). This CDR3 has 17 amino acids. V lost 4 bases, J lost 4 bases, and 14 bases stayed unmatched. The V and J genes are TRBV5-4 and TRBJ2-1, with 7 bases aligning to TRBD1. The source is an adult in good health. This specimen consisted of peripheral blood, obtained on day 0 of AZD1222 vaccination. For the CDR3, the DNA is TGTGCCAGCAGCCCCAAACCCCGACAGGGAATATACAATGAGCAGTTCTTC. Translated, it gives CASSPKPRQGIYNEQFF.